Listed below are T cell receptor beta chains from one sample, sequenced in a study of OX40 agonist ivuxolimab in advanced cancers. Clones were read by immunoSEQ multiplex PCR, and TCRdb kept only the in-frame ones, dropping some. The table shows around 62,000 clones, with 65% to 85% occurring only once. This specimen consisted of CD4+ or CD8+ T cells sorted from blood, obtained in a trial of the OX40 agonist ivuxolimab. The receptors shown here come from an adult with an advanced solid tumor such as melanoma, head and neck, liver or kidney cancer. CDR3s include the opening cysteine and the closing phenylalanine or tryptophan. D genes are given only for firm matches. The size of a clone is reported for some rows only, either as once, few or many, or as a class for expanded clones.

J | D | V | size | length | DNA | CDR3
TRBJ2-5 | NA | TRBV7-7 | NA | 14 | TGTGCTAGCAGCTTACGAGGGGTAAAAGAGACCCAGTACTTC | CASSLRGVKETQYF
TRBJ2-2 | TRBD2 | TRBV19 | medium-sized | 19 | TGTGCCAGTAGTACAAAGGGGACTAGAGGCTTCCTGAACACCGGGGAGCTGTTTTTT | CASSTKGTRGFLNTGELFF
TRBJ1-4 | NA | TRBV23-1 | NA | 17 | TGCGCCAGCAGCCAAGATAACACATACATAAGCGCTGAAAAACTGTTTTTT | CASSQDNTYISAEKLFF
TRBJ2-3 | NA | TRBV10-2 | NA | 15 | TGCGCCAGCAGCGGCCTAGCGGTAGGGGGGGATACGCAGTATTTT | CASSGLAVGGDTQYF
TRBJ2-5 | TRBD2 | TRBV5-8 | NA | 15 | TGTGCCGGATTAACTAGACTAGCCGGGCGGGAGACCCAGTACTTC | CAGLTRLAGRETQYF
TRBJ1-3 | NA | TRBV7-2 | NA | 15 | TGTGCCAGCAGCTCCAGGACAGAGGCTGGAAACACCATATATTTT | CASSSRTEAGNTIYF
TRBJ2-5 | NA | TRBV11-2 | few | 16 | TGTGCCAGCAGCTTAGGGAGGGGGGGAGTACAAGAGACCCAGTACTTC | CASSLGRGGVQETQYF
TRBJ1-2 | NA | TRBV7-6 | NA | 13 | TGTGCCAGCAGCTCCGACGGAAACTATGGCTACACCTTC | CASSSDGNYGYTF
TRBJ2-1 | TRBD2 | TRBV5-1 | once | 14 | TGCGCCAGCAGCTCGCGGACTAGCGGAAATGAGCAGTTCTTC | CASSSRTSGNEQFF
TRBJ1-5 | NA | TRBV27 | NA | 14 | TGTGCCAGCAGTTTATCCTGGCAGGGGCAGCCCCAGCATTTT | CASSLSWQGQPQHF
TRBJ2-2 | NA | TRBV25-1 | NA | 11 | TGTGCCAGCGGGGTCGGGGGCCGGCTGTTTTTT | CASGVGGRLFF
TRBJ1-1 | NA | TRBV10-3 | once | 17 | TGTGCCATCAGTGCCCCCCGGCAGGGCCGAACGAACACTGAAGCTTTCTTT | CAISAPRQGRTNTEAFF
TRBJ2-7 | NA | TRBV7-9 | few | 16 | TGTGCCAGCAGCTTAGCCGCTTCGTCCCCGAGAGGCGAGCAGTACTTC | CASSLAASSPRGEQYF
TRBJ1-5 | TRBD1 | TRBV28 | NA | 20 | TGTGCCAGCAGTGCCGTACAGCCGGGACAGGGGTTGACAGGCAATCAGCCCCAGCATTTT | CASSAVQPGQGLTGNQPQHF
TRBJ2-6 | NA | TRBV6-1 | few | 13 | TGTGCCAGCAGGCCCTTATTGGCCAACGTCCTGACTTTC | CASRPLLANVLTF
TRBJ1-4 | NA | TRBV6-4 | NA | 14 | TGTGCCAGCAGGTTGGGAGGGACTAATGAAAAACTGTTTTTT | CASRLGGTNEKLFF
TRBJ2-2 | TRBD1 | TRBV6-1 | NA | 15 | TGTGCCAGCAGTAAGGACAGGGCCCAGACCGGGGAGCTGTTTTTT | CASSKDRAQTGELFF
TRBJ2-5 | TRBD1 | TRBV2 | NA | 15 | TGTGCCAGCACCAAGGAGGACAGGGGGCGGGAGACCCAGTACTTC | CASTKEDRGRETQYF
TRBJ2-1 | NA | TRBV6-1 | NA | 16 | TGTGCCAGCAGTGAGGCCGGGACTTTCTCCTACAATGAGCAGTTCTTC | CASSEAGTFSYNEQFF
TRBJ2-5 | NA | TRBV7-9 | NA | 15 | TGTGCCAGCAGCACAGCGGGCAGCTTAGCCGAGACCCAGTACTTC | CASSTAGSLAETQYF
TRBJ2-7 | TRBD2 | TRBV7-8 | NA | 15 | TGTGCCAGCAGCTCCGTCGATAGCGGGACCTACGAGCAGTACTTC | CASSSVDSGTYEQYF
TRBJ2-1 | NA | TRBV7-6 | NA | 12 | TGTGCCAGCAGCTCAGGATACAATGAGCAGTTCTTC | CASSSGYNEQFF
TRBJ2-7 | NA | TRBV5-4 | NA | 14 | TGTGCCAGCAGCTTGCCAGACCTCTCCTACGAGCAGTACTTC | CASSLPDLSYEQYF
TRBJ2-7 | NA | TRBV19 | NA | 13 | TGTGCCAGTAGTTCCACAGTTCCAGGCGAGCAGTACTTC | CASSSTVPGEQYF
TRBJ2-2 | NA | TRBV2 | NA | 17 | TGTGCCAGCAGCCCCCACGGTTCCAACAGGAACACCGGGGAGCTGTTTTTT | CASSPHGSNRNTGELFF
TRBJ2-1 | TRBD2 | TRBV6-4 | NA | 14 | TGTGCCAGTTCCATAGCGGGGGGGCGCAATGAGCAGTTCTTC | CASSIAGGRNEQFF
TRBJ1-1 | TRBD1 | TRBV6-5 | once | 15 | TGTGCCAGCAGAGGCAGGGGGCAAAAGAACACTGAAGCTTTCTTT | CASRGRGQKNTEAFF
TRBJ2-3 | NA | TRBV19 | NA | 14 | TGTGCCAGTAGTATTTGGGGGGGCACAGATACGCAGTATTTT | CASSIWGGTDTQYF
TRBJ1-3 | TRBD1 | TRBV7-6 | NA | 14 | TGTGCCAGCAGCCGTGACAGGGCTGGAAACACCATATATTTT | CASSRDRAGNTIYF
TRBJ2-5 | NA | TRBV18 | few | 15 | TGTGCCAGCTCGATCGACCGCCGTGTTGGGGAGACCCAGTACTTC | CASSIDRRVGETQYF
TRBJ2-2 | NA | TRBV10-3 | NA | 13 | TGTGCCATCAGTGGTACCGTCGCTGGGGAGCTGTTTTTT | CAISGTVAGELFF
TRBJ1-1 | NA | TRBV28 | NA | 14 | TGTGCCAGCAGACCCGACGGGGCGGGCACTGAAGCTTTCTTT | CASRPDGAGTEAFF
TRBJ1-5 | NA | TRBV2 | NA | 13 | TGTGCCAGCAGTGGACGCAGGAATCAGCCCCAGCATTTT | CASSGRRNQPQHF
TRBJ2-7 | NA | TRBV7-2 | once | 14 | TGTGCCAGCAGCTTACGGCCGCCCGGAGACGAGCAGTACTTC | CASSLRPPGDEQYF
TRBJ2-6 | TRBD1 | TRBV5-4 | NA | 19 | TGTGCCAGCAGCTTTGCTTTTGGACAGGGGAGCTCTGGGGCCAACGTCCTGACTTTC | CASSFAFGQGSSGANVLTF
TRBJ2-7 | NA | TRBV5-6 | NA | 14 | TGTGCCAGCAGCTTGGGAGGAGTTGACTACGAGCAGTACTTC | CASSLGGVDYEQYF
TRBJ1-3 | NA | TRBV5-1 | few | 16 | TGCGCCAGCAGCGAGGGACAAGGCCGCTCTGGAAACACCATATATTTT | CASSEGQGRSGNTIYF
TRBJ2-7 | NA | TRBV5-1 | NA | 14 | TGCGCCAGCAGCTTGGGGAAGGACAGTGGCGAGCAGTACTTC | CASSLGKDSGEQYF
TRBJ2-5 | NA | TRBV10-3 | NA | 17 | TGTGCCATCAGTGATAATAGCGGATGGGAAGGCGGGGAGACCCAGTACTTC | CAISDNSGWEGGETQYF
TRBJ2-3 | NA | TRBV7-2 | NA | 16 | TGTGCCAGCAGCTTAGACGGGGTAAGCGGGTCAGATACGCAGTATTTT | CASSLDGVSGSDTQYF
TRBJ1-2 | TRBD1 | TRBV6-6 | few | 14 | TGTGCCGCGGAGAGGACAGGGAATGACTATGGCTACACCTTC | CAAERTGNDYGYTF